This entry lists 5 T cell receptor beta chains sequenced from one sample in a study of blood T cell repertoires in COVID-19. TCRdb keeps only in-frame clones here, not all; method: immunoSEQ multiplex PCR. The sample includes approximately 200,000 clones, 80% of them seen just once. The sample was PBMCs or T cells enriched from blood (not recorded which). The receptors were sampled from a middle-aged woman with acute COVID-19.

This clone came up a few times. The chain combines TRBV6-2 or TRBV6-3 with TRBJ2-1, with TRBD2 matching 7 bases. Germline-derived CDR1 and CDR2 are MNHEY and SVGEGT. This CDR3 has 15 residues. V was pared by 3 bases and J by 3 bases, with 5 bases of the junction left unmatched. The CDR3 region is CASSYSLADYNEQFF. The CDR3 bases are TGTGCCAGCAGTTATTCCCTAGCGGACTACAATGAGCAGTTCTTC.

The rearrangement uses TRBV9 and TRBJ2-7; TRBD1 aligns across 9 bases. This CDR3 contains 18 residues. CDR1 is SGDLS, CDR2 YYNGEE, per germline. V shed 0 bases and J 6 bases; nucleotides not matched to a gene: 16. This chain's CDR3 is CASSVAASLTGGKGEQYF. CDR3 nucleotides: TGTGCCAGCAGCGTAGCGGCCTCACTGACAGGGGGAAAGGGCGAGCAGTACTTC.

This clone was found once. The chain couples TRBV7-8 to TRBJ1-1; the D gene is possibly TRBD1 (5 bases). Germline loops: CDR1 SGHVS, CDR2 FQNEAQ. Deletions cut 1 base from V and 4 bases from J, with 7 bases between. The CDR3 contains 13 residues. CDR3 DNA: TGTGCCAGCAGCTTAGGGGGCATCACTGAAGCTTTCTTT. It codes for CASSLGGITEAFF.

The chain links TRBV19 to TRBJ2-1, with TRBD1 matching over 12 bases. V lost 4 bases, J lost 8 bases, and 12 bases stayed unmatched. This CDR3 comprises 17 residues. Germline CDR1 LNHDA, CDR2 SQIVND (reference sequence). The CDR3: CASSRKGQGAKEDEQFF. In DNA, the CDR3 is TGTGCCAGTAGTAGAAAGGGACAGGGGGCGAAAGAAGATGAGCAGTTCTTC.

CDR3: CASRRPGQSNSPLHF. CDR3 nucleotides: TGTGCCAGCAGACGTCCGGGACAGTCTAATTCACCCCTCCACTTT. The chain links TRBV11-2 to TRBJ1-6, with TRBD1 matching 7 bases. In germline, CDR1 is SGHAT, CDR2 FQNNGV. The CDR3 covers 15 residues. Trimming took 6 bases from V and 6 from J; bases not matched to a gene: 8.